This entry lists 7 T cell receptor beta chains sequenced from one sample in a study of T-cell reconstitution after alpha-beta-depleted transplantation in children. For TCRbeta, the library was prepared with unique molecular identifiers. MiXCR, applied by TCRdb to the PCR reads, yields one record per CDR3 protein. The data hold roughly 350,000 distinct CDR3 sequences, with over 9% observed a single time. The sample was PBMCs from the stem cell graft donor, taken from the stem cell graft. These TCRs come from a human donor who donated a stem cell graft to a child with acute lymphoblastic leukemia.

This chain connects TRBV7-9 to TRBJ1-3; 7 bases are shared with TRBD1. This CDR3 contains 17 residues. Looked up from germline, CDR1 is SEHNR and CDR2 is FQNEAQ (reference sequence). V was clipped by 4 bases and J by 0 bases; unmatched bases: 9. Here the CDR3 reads CASSWGWDSRSGNTIYF. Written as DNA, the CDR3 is TGTGCCAGCAGCTGGGGTTGGGACAGCCGCTCTGGAAACACCATATATTTT.

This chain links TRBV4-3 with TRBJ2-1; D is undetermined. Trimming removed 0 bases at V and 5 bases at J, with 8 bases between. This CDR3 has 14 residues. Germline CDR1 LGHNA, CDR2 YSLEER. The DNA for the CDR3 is TGCGCCAGCAGCCAAGATACGGTACACAATGAGCAGTTCTTC. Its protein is CASSQDTVHNEQFF.

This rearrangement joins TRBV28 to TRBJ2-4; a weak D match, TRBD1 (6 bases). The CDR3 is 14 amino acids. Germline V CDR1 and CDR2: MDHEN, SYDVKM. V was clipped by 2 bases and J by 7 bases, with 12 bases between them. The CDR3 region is CASSLTGSGNIQYF. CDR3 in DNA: TGTGCCAGCAGTTTAACAGGGTCGGGCAACATTCAGTACTTC.

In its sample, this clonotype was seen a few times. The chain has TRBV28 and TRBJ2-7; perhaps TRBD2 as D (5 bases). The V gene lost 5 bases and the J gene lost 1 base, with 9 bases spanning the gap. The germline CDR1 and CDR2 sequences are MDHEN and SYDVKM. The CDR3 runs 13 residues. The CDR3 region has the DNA TGTGCCAGCAGTGGAGGACGGTCCTACGAGCAGTACTTC. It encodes CASSGGRSYEQYF.

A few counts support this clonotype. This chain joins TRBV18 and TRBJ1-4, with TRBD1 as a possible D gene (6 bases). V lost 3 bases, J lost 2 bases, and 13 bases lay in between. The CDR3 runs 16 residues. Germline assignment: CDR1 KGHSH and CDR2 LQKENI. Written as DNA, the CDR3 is TGTGCCAGCTCACCTGACGGGGGGGCTACTAATGAAAAACTGTTTTTT. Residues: CASSPDGGATNEKLFF. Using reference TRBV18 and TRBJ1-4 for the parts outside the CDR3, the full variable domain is NAGVMQNPRHLVRRRGQEARLRCSPMKGHSHVYWYRQLPEEGLKFMVYLQKENIIDESGMPKERFSAEFPKEGPSILRIQQVVRGDSAAYFCASSPDGGATNEKLFFGSGTQLSVL.

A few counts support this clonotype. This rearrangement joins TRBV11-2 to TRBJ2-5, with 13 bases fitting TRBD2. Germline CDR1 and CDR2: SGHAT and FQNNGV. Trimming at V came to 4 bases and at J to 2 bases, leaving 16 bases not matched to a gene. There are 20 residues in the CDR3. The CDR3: CASSSPIGLAGVGLQETQYF. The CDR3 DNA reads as TGTGCCAGCAGCTCACCGATTGGACTAGCGGGAGTCGGCCTACAAGAGACCCAGTACTTC.

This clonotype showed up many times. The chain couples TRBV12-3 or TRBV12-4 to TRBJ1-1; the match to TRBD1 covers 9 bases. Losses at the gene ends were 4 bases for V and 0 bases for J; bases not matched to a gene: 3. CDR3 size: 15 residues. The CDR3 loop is CASSSGTGLNTEAFF. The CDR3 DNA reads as TGTGCCAGCAGTTCCGGGACAGGGTTGAACACTGAAGCTTTCTTT.